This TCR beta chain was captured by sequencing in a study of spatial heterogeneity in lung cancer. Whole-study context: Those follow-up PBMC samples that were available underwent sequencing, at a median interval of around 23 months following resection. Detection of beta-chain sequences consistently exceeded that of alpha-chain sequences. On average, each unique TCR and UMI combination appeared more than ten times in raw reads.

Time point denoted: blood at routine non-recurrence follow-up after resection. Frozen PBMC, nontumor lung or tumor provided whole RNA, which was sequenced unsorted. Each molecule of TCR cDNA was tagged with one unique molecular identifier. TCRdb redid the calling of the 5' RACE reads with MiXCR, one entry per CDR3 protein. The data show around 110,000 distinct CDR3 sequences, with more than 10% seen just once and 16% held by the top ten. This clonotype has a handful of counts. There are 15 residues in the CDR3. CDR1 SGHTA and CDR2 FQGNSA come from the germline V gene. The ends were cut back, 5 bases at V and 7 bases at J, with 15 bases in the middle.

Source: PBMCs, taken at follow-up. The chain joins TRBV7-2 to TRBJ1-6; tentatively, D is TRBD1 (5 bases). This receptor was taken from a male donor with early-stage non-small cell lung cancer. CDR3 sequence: CASSPEAGRNSPLHF. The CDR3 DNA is TGTGCCAGCAGCCCCGAGGCAGGGAGGAATTCACCCCTCCACTTT.